Following are 32 T cell receptor beta chains from one sample sequenced in a study of blood T cell repertoires in COVID-19. TCRdb's table, derived via immunoSEQ multiplex PCR, lists solely in-frame clones and lacks some. The sample has over 150,000 clones, roughly 90% seen once. The sample consisted of PBMCs or T cells enriched from blood (not recorded which). The receptors here all came from a woman in her thirties who had recovered from COVID-19.

The J gene is TRBJ1-6, the V gene TRBV19; no firm D call. Germline V gene data show CDR1 as LNHDA and CDR2 as SQIVND (reference sequence). The CDR3 is 12 residues long. Deletions cut 5 bases from V and 6 bases from J, with 5 bases between. The CDR3 is CASSSSNSPLHF. The CDR3 DNA follows: TGTGCCAGTAGTTCTTCTAATTCACCCCTCCACTTT.

This chain joins TRBV30 and TRBJ2-2; D remains ambiguous. Germline values: CDR1 GTSNPN, CDR2 SVGIG (reference sequence). V lost 3 bases and J 1 base, leaving 6 bases between the germline ends. This CDR3 is 13 amino acids long. CDR3 sequence reads: CAWSHLNTGELFF. The CDR3 nucleotides read TGTGCCTGGAGCCACTTGAACACCGGGGAGCTGTTTTTT.

This clone was detected once. The V gene is TRBV5-4, the J gene TRBJ2-2, with D maybe TRBD1 (5 bases). CDR3 length: 18 residues. Germline-derived CDR1 and CDR2 are SGHNT and YYREEE (reference sequence). Trimming cost V 2 bases and J 1 base, with 18 bases left between them. CDR3 DNA sequence: TGTGCCAGCAGCTTATTCGTGAGAGACAGCGAGAACACCGGGGAGCTGTTTTTT. It specifies CASSLFVRDSENTGELFF.

V and J are TRBV9 and TRBJ2-7; perhaps TRBD2 as D (6 bases). The CDR3 extends over 15 amino acids. CDR1 SGDLS and CDR2 YYNGEE come from the germline V gene. Trimming removed 3 bases from V and 7 bases from J, with 20 bases in between. CDR3 loop: CASSADPGLSREQYF. CDR3 DNA sequence: TGTGCCAGCAGCGCCGATCCGGGACTCAGTCGAGAGCAGTACTTC. The full variable domain, rest sourced from reference TRBV9 and TRBJ2-7, is DSGVTQTPKHLITATGQRVTLRCSPRSGDLSVYWYQQSLDQGLQFLIQYYNGEERAKGNILERFSAQQFPDLHSELNLSSLELGDSALYFCASSADPGLSREQYFGPGTRLTVT.

The V call is TRBV6-2 or TRBV6-3, the J call TRBJ1-4; TRBD1 is a possible D gene (6 bases). This CDR3 is 14 amino acids long. Between the trimmed V and J ends, which lost 6 bases and 8 bases, there was a span of 16 bases. Germline V gene lookup returns CDR1 MNHEY and CDR2 SVGEGT. CDR3 bases: TGTGCCAGCAGCCGAACAGGGTTTGGCGAAAAACTGTTTTTT. It specifies CASSRTGFGEKLFF.

V gene TRBV3-1 (or the pseudogene TRBV3-2) combines with J gene TRBJ1-2, with TRBD1 identical over 11 bases. Germline trimming cut 3 bases from V and 4 bases from J; bases unmatched to any gene: 7. CDR1 and CDR2 from the germline V gene are LGHDT and YNNKEL (reference sequence). The CDR3 length is 16 residues. CDR3 nucleotides: TGTGCCAGCAGCCAGGCCGCCGGGACAGGGGGCTATGGCTACACCTTC. Its translation: CASSQAAGTGGYGYTF.

This chain links TRBV28 with TRBJ1-1, with 7 bases matching TRBD1. The CDR3 has 15 residues. V was clipped by 6 bases and J by 4 bases; unmatched bases: 11. Germline CDR1 MDHEN, CDR2 SYDVKM. CDR3 nucleotide sequence: TGTGCCAGCAGGGTCATATCAGGGGGTGCCACTGAAGCTTTCTTT. Protein sequence: CASRVISGGATEAFF. Together with reference TRBV28 and TRBJ1-1, the CDR3 gives the full variable domain: DVKVTQSSRYLVKRTGEKVFLECVQDMDHENMFWYRQDPGLGLRLIYFSYDVKMKEKGDIPEGYSVSREKKERFSLILESASTNQTSMYLCASRVISGGATEAFFGQGTRLTVV.

V is TRBV29-1 and J is TRBJ2-5, with 11 bases matching TRBD1. CDR1 is SQVTM, CDR2 ANQGSEA, per germline. This CDR3 has 15 residues. The J segment lost 1 base and the V segment lost 7 bases, leaving 8 bases of the junction unmatched. CDR3 protein: CSADRGRFVQETQYF. The CDR3 DNA sequence: TGCAGCGCGGACAGGGGGCGCTTCGTCCAAGAGACCCAGTACTTC.

This clone was counted a single time. CDR3 DNA: TGTGCCAGCAGTGAGGGACAGCCGAACACTGAAGCTTTCTTT. It encodes CASSEGQPNTEAFF. The V and J genes are TRBV2 and TRBJ1-1; 7 nucleotides line up with TRBD1. Germline V gene data show CDR1 as SNHLY and CDR2 as FYNNEI. Trimming cost V 3 bases and J 1 base; bases outside gene matches: 2. The CDR3 is 14 residues long.

Notes on this clone: Other DNA sequences in the sample encode the same CDR3. This chain joins TRBV5-1 and TRBJ1-3, with 7 bases identical to TRBD1. V dropped 0 bases and J dropped 2; count of bases not matched to a gene: 5. Germline CDR1 reads SGHRS; CDR2 reads YFSETQ. The CDR3 has 16 amino acids. The CDR3 protein is CASSLDRQGPGNTIYF. CDR3 DNA sequence: TGCGCCAGCAGCTTGGACCGACAGGGCCCTGGAAACACCATATATTTT.

This chain joins TRBV4-3 and TRBJ2-3; unclear D gene. The length of the CDR3 is 15 residues. The V end lost 0 bases, the J end lost 2 bases, and 9 bases lay between the germline ends. CDR1 and CDR2 (germline): LGHNA, YSLEER. CDR3 amino acids: CASSQDGQFTDTQYF. CDR3 in DNA: TGCGCCAGCAGCCAAGATGGGCAATTCACAGATACGCAGTATTTT.

This clone is a singleton in its sample. The V and J genes are TRBV7-9 and TRBJ2-2; 10 positions match TRBD2. CDR1 is SEHNR and CDR2 is FQNEAQ in the germline V gene (reference sequence). V shed 5 bases, J shed 7 bases, and the junction held 7 bases outside the gene matches. This CDR3 region has 15 residues. CDR3 in amino acids: CASSQELAGNGELFF. In nucleotides, the CDR3 is TGTGCCAGCAGCCAGGAACTAGCGGGAAACGGGGAGCTGTTTTTT.

The J gene is TRBJ1-2, the V gene TRBV28; 7 positions match TRBD1. The CDR3 sequence is 17 residues long. Per germline, CDR1 MDHEN and CDR2 SYDVKM. The J segment lost 2 bases and the V segment lost 8 bases, leaving 17 bases of the junction unmatched. CDR3 in DNA: TGTGCCAGCGGACGACAGGGCCCATCACCTTTAAACTATGGCTACACCTTC. It specifies CASGRQGPSPLNYGYTF.

This clone was found once. This rearrangement joins TRBV25-1 to TRBJ2-6; TRBD1 aligns across 10 bases. The junction had 8 bases not matched to a gene; V was cut back by 10 bases and J by 2 bases. CDR3 length equals 16 residues. From germline, CDR1 is MGHDK and CDR2 SYGVNS. The CDR3, as DNA: TGTGCCACCTCCAGGGACAGGGGAACTGGGGCCAACGTCCTGACTTTC. Its translation: CATSRDRGTGANVLTF. Together with reference TRBV25-1 and TRBJ2-6, the CDR3 gives the full variable domain: EADIYQTPRYLVIGTGKKITLECSQTMGHDKMYWYQQDPGMELHLIHYSYGVNSTEKGDLSSESTVSRIRTEHFPLTLESARPSHTSQYLCATSRDRGTGANVLTFGAGSRLTVL.

The chain recombines TRBV11-2 with TRBJ1-5, with 7 bases aligning to TRBD1. Germline CDR1 reads SGHAT; CDR2 reads FQNNGV. The junction had 3 bases not matched to a gene; V was cut back by 5 bases and J by 2 bases. There are 14 residues in the CDR3. The CDR3 DNA reads TGTGCCAGCAGCCAAACAGGGGGCAATCAGCCCCAGCATTTT. Protein product: CASSQTGGNQPQHF.

The V gene is TRBV11-1, the J gene TRBJ1-1; no definite D call. Germline V gives CDR1 SGHAT, CDR2 FQDESV (reference sequence). CDR3 length equals 15 residues. V gave up 1 base and J gave up 1 base, with 10 bases separating them. The CDR3 DNA reads TGTGCCAGCAGCTTAGGGCGGCGGGGGAACACTGAAGCTTTCTTT. As protein: CASSLGRRGNTEAFF.

Turning to this clone: In the same sample, other DNA sequences code for this CDR3. The chain is built from TRBV7-2 and TRBJ2-3; 8 bases map to TRBD2. The CDR3 covers 14 residues. With 1 base clipped from V and 5 bases from J, the junction kept 2 bases outside the gene matches. CDR1 is SGHTA, CDR2 FQGNSA, per germline. CDR3 loop: CASSLVREGDTQYF. CDR3 nucleotides: TGTGCCAGCAGCTTAGTACGGGAGGGAGATACGCAGTATTTT.

This chain links TRBV6-5 with TRBJ2-2; TRBD1 agrees at 7 bases. The germline V gene encodes CDR1 MNHEY and CDR2 SVGAGI. The CDR3 is 13 residues long. V gave up 5 bases and J gave up 4 bases; unmatched junction bases: 1. Here the CDR3 reads CASSTGATGELFF. The CDR3 DNA is TGTGCCAGCAGTACAGGGGCCACCGGGGAGCTGTTTTTT.

This chain connects TRBV30 to TRBJ1-3; D not resolved. Germline V gene sequence: CDR1 GTSNPN, CDR2 SVGIG (reference sequence). This CDR3 is built from 15 residues. Deletions cut 0 bases from V and 0 bases from J, with 9 bases between. CDR3 region: CAWSVRSFSGNTIYF. The CDR3 DNA sequence: TGTGCCTGGAGTGTAAGGAGTTTCTCTGGAAACACCATATATTTT.

The chain links TRBV2 to TRBJ1-6, with D perhaps TRBD1 (6 bases). The V end was cut by 0 bases, the J end by 6 bases, with 15 bases between. Germline lookup yields CDR1 SNHLY and CDR2 FYNNEI. This CDR3 is 17 amino acids long. The CDR3, as DNA: TGTGCCAGCAGTGAAGCGGAGACCGGGACATCTAATTCACCCCTCCACTTT. Translating gives CASSEAETGTSNSPLHF.

This clone has just one count. The chain uses TRBV30 and TRBJ1-1, with 7 positions matching TRBD1. This CDR3 is 15 amino acids long. CDR1 and CDR2 from the germline V gene are GTSNPN and SVGIG (reference sequence). The ends lost 0 bases at V and 4 bases at J; junction bases unmatched: 8. CDR3 sequence reads: CAWSVGARGVTEAFF. Here the CDR3 DNA reads TGTGCCTGGAGTGTTGGGGCCAGGGGGGTCACTGAAGCTTTCTTT.

This clone was seen a few times. This chain uses TRBV7-8 with TRBJ2-4; possible D gene TRBD1, 7 bases. CDR1 is SGHVS and CDR2 is FQNEAQ in the germline V gene. Trimming pared 5 bases from V and 2 bases from J, leaving 13 bases between. There are 15 residues in the CDR3. This CDR3 is CASSPGGSSKNIQYF. The CDR3 DNA follows: TGTGCCAGCAGCCCAGGGGGGAGTTCCAAAAACATTCAGTACTTC.

The rearrangement uses TRBV21-1 and TRBJ2-3; the table's D call TRBD2 went unverified against the DNA. TRBV21-1 is a listed pseudogene. CDR3 length equals 19 residues. The CDR3 protein is CASSKSPRECRREADTQYF. CDR3 sequence (DNA): TGTGCCAGCAGCAAATCGCCGAGGGAGTGCAGGCGGGAGGCAGATACGCAGTATTTT.

The chain links TRBV5-1 to TRBJ1-6; 10 nucleotides agree with TRBD1. This CDR3 has 15 residues. V was clipped by 3 bases and J by 10 bases; unmatched bases: 7. Germline CDR1 SGHRS, CDR2 YFSETQ. The CDR3 DNA reads TGCGCCAGCAGCTGGTCCGGGACAGGGGAATCACCCCTCCACTTT. Its protein is CASSWSGTGESPLHF.

V and J are TRBV5-5 and TRBJ2-7; 8 nucleotides align to TRBD1. Germline CDR1 SGHKS, CDR2 YYEKEE (reference sequence). V gave up 3 bases and J gave up 3 bases; unmatched junction bases: 11. The CDR3 is made up of 16 amino acids. The CDR3 sequence is CASSSTTGTGYYEQYF. The CDR3 DNA sequence: TGTGCCAGCAGCTCAACGACCGGGACAGGCTACTACGAGCAGTACTTC.

The rearrangement uses TRBV27 and TRBJ1-3, with D possibly matching TRBD1 (5 bases). V lost 1 base and J lost 0, with 7 bases in between. The V gene's germline CDR1 is MNHEY and CDR2 SMNVEV (reference sequence). The CDR3 is made up of 15 amino acids. For the CDR3, the DNA is TGTGCCAGCAGTTTATTCGGGGGCTCTGGAAACACCATATATTTT. This encodes CASSLFGGSGNTIYF.

The rearrangement uses TRBV14 and TRBJ1-4, with a tentative D call TRBD1 (5 bases). V gave up 4 bases and J gave up 8 bases, with 11 bases separating them. This CDR3 contains 13 residues. Germline V gene lookup returns CDR1 SGHDN and CDR2 FVKESK. The CDR3 region has the DNA TGTGCCAGCAGCCGCCAGGGAGGAGAAAAACTGTTTTTT. The encoded protein is CASSRQGGEKLFF.

The chain joins TRBV5-1 to TRBJ2-5; D is uncertain. The V end was cut by 0 bases, the J end by 2 bases, with 11 bases between. This CDR3 comprises 15 residues. Germline V gene lookup returns CDR1 SGHRS and CDR2 YFSETQ. For the CDR3, the DNA is TGCGCCAGCAGCTTGGCTCCCGACTTTCAAGAGACCCAGTACTTC. Residues: CASSLAPDFQETQYF.

The chain couples TRBV27 to TRBJ2-1; possible D gene TRBD2, 5 bases. Germline CDR1 reads MNHEY; CDR2 reads SMNVEV (reference sequence). The V end lost 6 bases, the J end lost 8 bases, and 11 bases lay between the germline ends. The CDR3 is 12 residues long. The CDR3 region is CASRLLDDEQFF. The CDR3 bases are TGTGCCAGCAGATTACTAGACGATGAGCAGTTCTTC.

The J gene is TRBJ2-3, the V gene TRBV12-3 or TRBV12-4; TRBD2 might be the D (7 bases). V gave up 8 bases and J gave up 6 bases, with 12 bases separating them. The CDR3 consists of 12 residues. CDR3 coding DNA: TGTGCCAGCCGGGGGAGGGGGGATACGCAGTATTTT. It yields the protein CASRGRGDTQYF.

The genes are TRBV4-1 and TRBJ2-7; 9 bases fit TRBD2. After removal of 1 base from V and 3 bases from J, the junction contained 10 bases not matched to a gene. CDR1 MGHRA and CDR2 YSYEKL come from the germline V gene. CDR3 length: 17 residues. The CDR3 is CASSQATFAGGVYEQYF. The CDR3 nucleotides read TGCGCCAGCAGCCAAGCTACCTTTGCGGGAGGGGTCTACGAGCAGTACTTC.

The chain links TRBV30 to TRBJ2-3, with TRBD2 identical over 10 bases. Germline values: CDR1 GTSNPN, CDR2 SVGIG (reference sequence). V shed 1 base, J shed 5 bases, and the junction held 6 bases outside the gene matches. This CDR3 has 15 amino acids. The CDR3 DNA sequence: TGTGCCTGGAGTGCACCTAGCGGGAGAGAAGATACGCAGTATTTT. Its protein product is CAWSAPSGREDTQYF.